The 9 T cell receptor beta chains presented below share a single source sample, sequenced in a study of blood T cell repertoires in COVID-19. Sequencing used immunoSEQ multiplex PCR; TCRdb keeps in-frame clones, though not all of them. Seen here are about 170,000 clones, roughly 80% observed once, and the top ten hold approximately 10%. Sequenced: peripheral blood. The receptors were gathered from an older man with active or convalescent COVID-19.

The V gene is TRBV9, the J gene TRBJ2-1, with 12 bases that match TRBD2. The germline V gene encodes CDR1 SGDLS and CDR2 YYNGEE. The length of the CDR3 is 16 residues. V was pared by 1 base and J by 8 bases, with 7 bases of the junction left unmatched. The CDR3 sequence: CASSVSPTSGSDEQFF. Written as DNA, the CDR3 is TGTGCCAGCAGCGTATCTCCGACTAGCGGGAGCGATGAGCAGTTCTTC.

The rearrangement links TRBV5-4 to TRBJ2-7; maybe TRBD2 (6 bases). The V gene lost 4 bases and the J gene lost 6 bases, with 11 bases spanning the gap. The CDR3 consists of 12 residues. Germline V gene sequence: CDR1 SGHNT, CDR2 YYREEE (reference sequence). CDR3 DNA: TGTGCCAGCAGCCTCGGGACTCGCGAGCAGTACTTC. Translated, it gives CASSLGTREQYF.

The chain uses TRBV11-2 and TRBJ2-5; D is unclear. The CDR3 spans 15 residues. The V gene lost 4 bases and the J gene lost 0 bases, with 12 bases spanning the gap. In germline, CDR1 is SGHAT, CDR2 FQNNGV. In DNA form, the CDR3 reads TGTGCCAGCAGCTACCGTTCGAGGTACCAAGAGACCCAGTACTTC. Translation: CASSYRSRYQETQYF.

J is TRBJ2-5 and V is TRBV28, with D perhaps matching TRBD2 (6 bases). V was trimmed by 3 bases and J by 5 bases, leaving 16 bases between them. Looked up from germline, CDR1 is MDHEN and CDR2 is SYDVKM. This CDR3 is built from 15 residues. The CDR3 DNA sequence: TGTGCCAGCAGTTTCAGCCCAGGGAGGTTGGAGACCCAGTACTTC. This translates into CASSFSPGRLETQYF.

This clone appeared a few times. The DNA of the CDR3 is TGCGCCAGCCATGCCAAGCCGGGGAACGAGCAGTACTTC. Translated, it gives CASHAKPGNEQYF. V gene TRBV5-1 combines with J gene TRBJ2-7; D may be TRBD2 (5 bases). The CDR3 totals 13 residues. Trimming left V 7 bases short and J 5 bases short, with 16 bases between. Germline lookup yields CDR1 SGHRS and CDR2 YFSETQ.

The rearrangement uses TRBV5-1 and TRBJ1-1; D gene ambiguous. The ends were cut back, 4 bases at V and 2 bases at J, with 12 bases in the middle. The CDR3 is 14 amino acids. Germline V gene sequence: CDR1 SGHRS, CDR2 YFSETQ. For the CDR3, the DNA is TGCGCCAGCAGCACACAGAGACCTAACACTGAAGCTTTCTTT. It codes for CASSTQRPNTEAFF.

Written as DNA, the CDR3 is TGCGCCAGCAGCCTGGAGCGGGGGTACGAGCAGTACTTC. It yields the protein CASSLERGYEQYF. The V gene is TRBV4-3, the J gene TRBJ2-7; 8 bases are shared with TRBD2. This CDR3 region has 13 residues. J gave up 4 bases and V 4 bases, and 3 bases lay outside the gene matches. Germline V lookup: CDR1 LGHNA, CDR2 YSLEER.

This chain uses TRBV10-3 with TRBJ1-1; 7 bases line up with TRBD1. This CDR3 region has 14 residues. The V gene's germline CDR1 is ENHRY and CDR2 SYGVKD. After removal of 4 bases from V and 1 base from J, the junction contained 3 bases not matched to a gene. The CDR3 is CAISGTGGNTEAFF. The CDR3 DNA is TGTGCCATCAGTGGGACAGGAGGGAACACTGAAGCTTTCTTT.

The chain has TRBV4-1 and TRBJ1-3; TRBD1 might be the D (5 bases). There are 17 residues in the CDR3. The germline V gene has CDR1 MGHRA and CDR2 YSYEKL. V lost 1 base and J lost 5, with 18 bases in between. The CDR3 coding sequence is TGCGCCAGCAGCCAAGTTCCCCGGGGGGGGTTTAGAAACACCATATATTTT. Amino acids: CASSQVPRGGFRNTIYF.